Below, 15 T cell receptor beta chains from the same sample are listed, as sequenced in a study of breast tumors, draining lymph nodes, adjacent tissues. TCRdb analysed the multiplex PCR reads with MiXCR anew, one entry per CDR3 protein. The sample contains 15,000 to 16,000 distinct CDR3 sequences, 40% to 65% of which appear only once. Sequenced input: tumor-adjacent breast tissue. All receptors derive from a female donor with breast cancer. Some clones in this sample may be carry-over from other donors' samples.

This clonotype was seen at least ten times. A much larger clone differs by one base, so this may be a read error. DNA of the CDR3: TGTGCCAGCAGCTTAAACGGGATGACCACCGGGGAGCTGTTTTTT. Protein sequence: CASSLNGMTTGELFF. The chain recombines TRBV11-2 with TRBJ2-2; D may be TRBD2 (5 bases). The CDR3 totals 15 residues. Per the germline V gene, CDR1 is SGHAT and CDR2 is FQNNGV. Trimming removed 2 bases at V and 4 bases at J, with 11 bases between.

This clonotype was seen many times. The rearrangement joins TRBV6-2 or TRBV6-3 to TRBJ1-5, with D unclear. With 0 bases removed from V and 7 bases from J, the gap between germline ends came to 7 bases. Germline assignment: CDR1 MNHEY and CDR2 SVGEGT. The CDR3 extends over 13 amino acids. Here the CDR3 reads CASSYSMKQPQHF. In DNA, the CDR3 is TGTGCCAGCAGTTACTCGATGAAGCAGCCCCAGCATTTT.

There are many counts of this clonotype. V usage is TRBV2 and J usage is TRBJ2-1; D is unresolved. V gave up 5 bases and J gave up 1 base, with 9 bases separating them. CDR1 is SNHLY and CDR2 is FYNNEI in the germline V gene. CDR3 length: 14 amino acids. The CDR3, as DNA: TGTGCCAGCAGTCGAGCTGAGTCCTACAATGAGCAGTTCTTC. Protein product: CASSRAESYNEQFF. The full variable domain, rest sourced from reference TRBV2 and TRBJ2-1, is EPEVTQTPSHQVTQMGQEVILRCVPISNHLYFYWYRQILGQKVEFLVSFYNNEISEKSEIFDDQFSVERPDGSNFTLKIRSTKLEDSAMYFCASSRAESYNEQFFGPGTRLTVL.

The chain links TRBV2 to TRBJ2-2, with D hard to call. V was clipped by 7 bases and J by 4 bases, with 10 bases between them. This CDR3 comprises 13 residues. Germline V gene data show CDR1 as SNHLY and CDR2 as FYNNEI. CDR3 in DNA: TGTGCCAGCAATCGGATTAGCACCGGGGAGCTGTTTTTT. This codes for CASNRISTGELFF.

This clonotype was recorded many times. V usage is TRBV27 and J usage is TRBJ2-1; tentative D call: TRBD1 (6 bases). V gave up 1 base and J gave up 3 bases, with 13 bases separating them. CDR1 is MNHEY and CDR2 is SMNVEV in the germline V gene (reference sequence). The CDR3 is 16 amino acids. The DNA for the CDR3 is TGTGCCAGCAGTTTATTCCCAGGGGCGGTCTACAATGAGCAGTTCTTC. Its protein is CASSLFPGAVYNEQFF.

Many counts were recorded for this clonotype. J is TRBJ2-2 and V is TRBV7-6, with D perhaps TRBD1 or TRBD2 (5 bases each). Germline V gene sequence: CDR1 SGHVS, CDR2 FNYEAQ. The CDR3 sequence is 16 residues long. Trimming took 5 bases from V and 0 from J, leaving 13 bases between them. This CDR3 is CASSPTGTANTGELFF. CDR3 sequence (DNA): TGTGCCAGCAGCCCAACCGGGACGGCGAACACCGGGGAGCTGTTTTTT.

The gene calls are TRBV11-1 and TRBJ2-3, with D perhaps matching TRBD1 or TRBD2 (5 bases each). CDR3 length: 18 residues. The ends were cut back, 5 bases at V and 2 bases at J, with 23 bases in the middle. From germline, CDR1 is SGHAT and CDR2 FQDESV (reference sequence). Here the CDR3 reads CASSPQPPTEGITDTQYF. The DNA of the CDR3 is TGTGCCAGCAGCCCGCAACCTCCGACAGAGGGCATCACAGATACGCAGTATTTT. Based on the CDR3 plus reference TRBV11-1 and TRBJ2-3, the full variable domain is EAEVAQSPRYKITEKSQAVAFWCDPISGHATLYWYRQILGQGPELLVQFQDESVVDDSQLPKDRFSAERLKGVDSTLKIQPAELGDSAMYLCASSPQPPTEGITDTQYFGPGTRLTVL.

Judged by abundance, this clonotype is large. V is TRBV20-1 and J is TRBJ2-5; TRBD1 might be the D (5 bases). The CDR3 is 13 amino acids. Trimming left V 3 bases short and J 0 bases short, with 8 bases between. Germline V gene sequence: CDR1 DFQATT, CDR2 SNEGSKA (reference sequence). The CDR3 nucleotides are TGCAGTGCTAGCCAGGACAACCAAGAGACCCAGTACTTC. Residues: CSASQDNQETQYF.

This clonotype was observed once. The chain joins TRBV20-1 to TRBJ1-2; D might be TRBD1 (6 bases). Deletions cut 3 bases from V and 11 bases from J, with 13 bases between. CDR3 length equals 11 residues. CDR1 is DFQATT, CDR2 SNEGSKA, per germline (reference sequence). The CDR3 DNA follows: TGCAGTGCTAGGGTCCAGGGGCATTACACCTTC. Translated: CSARVQGHYTF.

The chain employs TRBV5-1 and TRBJ2-2, with D tentatively TRBD1 or TRBD2 (6 bases each). The V gene's germline CDR1 is SGHRS and CDR2 YFSETQ. The CDR3 is 16 amino acids. Trimming pared 3 bases from V and 6 bases from J, leaving 18 bases between. CDR3 sequence: CASSSTRGAGAGELFF. CDR3 nucleotide sequence: TGCGCCAGCAGCTCCACTAGGGGGGCCGGGGCCGGGGAGCTGTTTTTT.

The chain is built from TRBV10-3 and TRBJ2-1, with D perhaps TRBD2 (6 bases). The CDR3 length is 14 residues. Trimming cost V 8 bases and J 0 bases, with 11 bases left between them. CDR1 is ENHRY and CDR2 is SYGVKD in the germline V gene. The CDR3 DNA is TGTGCCATCCGATCGGACTACTCCTACAATGAGCAGTTCTTC. This gives the protein CAIRSDYSYNEQFF.

This clonotype has a count of ten or more. In nucleotides, the CDR3 is TGTGCCAGCAGTTATACCGGGACCGCCAATCAGCCCCAGCATTTT. Translation: CASSYTGTANQPQHF. This rearrangement joins TRBV27 to TRBJ1-5; a weak D match, TRBD1 (5 bases). Trimming removed 4 bases at V and 3 bases at J, with 13 bases between. The germline gives CDR1 MNHEY, CDR2 SMNVEV (reference sequence). The CDR3 sequence is 15 residues long.

Relative to its sample, this clonotype is medium-sized (0.01 to 0.1%). This chain links TRBV20-1 with TRBJ1-6; D is unresolved. Trimming stripped 3 bases from V and 2 bases from J, with 11 bases between. The CDR3 has 15 amino acids. CDR1 is DFQATT and CDR2 is SNEGSKA in the germline V gene (reference sequence). As DNA, the CDR3 is TGCAGTGCTAGGAAGGGAGGAACCTATAATTCACCCCTCCACTTT. Amino acid sequence: CSARKGGTYNSPLHF.

This clonotype is termed medium-sized. The V gene is TRBV24-1, the J gene TRBJ2-5, with 9 bases that match TRBD2. Looked up from germline, CDR1 is KGHDR and CDR2 is SFDVKD. The CDR3 sequence is 17 residues long. V was pared by 4 bases and J by 4 bases, with 12 bases of the junction left unmatched. CDR3 sequence (DNA): TGTGCCACCAGTGACTCGGCGACTAGCGGCCCTGGAGAGACCCAGTACTTC. It specifies CATSDSATSGPGETQYF.

This clonotype was recorded many times. A single base separates this from a much larger clone, so it may be a read error. The chain joins TRBV6-4 to TRBJ2-3, with D unresolved. The CDR3 extends over 14 amino acids. V was pared by 5 bases and J by 0 bases, with 9 bases between. Germline CDR1 and CDR2: MRHNA and SNTAGT. The CDR3 sequence is CASSPLQSTDTQYF. In DNA form, the CDR3 reads TGTGCCAGCAGTCCCCTGCAAAGCACAGATACGCAGTATTTT.